The clone carrying this T cell receptor beta chain has only a few counts. Its antigen is as yet unknown. Averaging roughly 110 mL, one heparinised blood draw was given by each donor. The data are from a study of beta chain features in type 1 diabetes. Of the isolated RNA, all was reverse transcribed, and so the sequenced material was expressed TCRB transcripts. Sequencing was performed with immunoSEQ multiplex PCR; in TCRdb, only in-frame clones are kept and a portion is missing. The table has 250,000 or so clones, around 13% seen once. Study results and caveats: Moderately but significantly shorter TCRB CDR3s were found in Type 1 diabetes patients in all four CD4+ subsets. Type 1 diabetes patients had fewer VDJ junction insertions and more deletions. Still unanswered here is whether HLA type influences TCRB rearrangement. Patients' naive, central memory and regulatory TCRB repertoires appeared more alike than those of healthy donors.

The sample comprised naive CD4+ T cells from blood. The receptor was derived from a man aged 30-40 years with type 1 diabetes.

The CDR3 DNA is TGTGCCAGCAGCATTGGACAGGCCCTGAACACTGAAGCTTTCTTT. Its protein product is CASSIGQALNTEAFF. This chain joins TRBV7-2 and TRBJ1-1, with TRBD1 matching 7 bases. The CDR3 runs 15 residues. The germline gives CDR1 SGHTA, CDR2 FQGNSA. Trimming cost V 5 bases and J 0 bases; bases outside gene matches: 6.